The present T cell receptor beta chain was sequenced within a study of blood T cells in healthy people across ages. Using a J-beta primer mix together with a sample-barcoded 5' primer, a second PCR was run for roughly 7 to 11 cycles. TCRdb itself ran the 5' RACE reads through MiXCR, one entry per CDR3 protein. The table includes roughly 800,000 distinct CDR3 sequences, 36% detected once. The V gene's germline CDR1 is SEHNR and CDR2 FQNEAQ (reference sequence). This CDR3 comprises 14 residues. Between the trimmed V and J ends, which lost 1 base and 7 bases, there was a span of 11 bases. Findings and caveats of the study: What prevented conclusive comparison of naive and antigen-experienced cells was that PBMCs were unsorted. Both naive CD4+ cell counts and diversity were greater in long-lived donors than in aged donors. There was no known CMV status for donors, so expanded clonotype changes were possibly confounded.

In regard to this clonotype: Its antigen is unknown.

Peripheral blood from each donor was collected in a volume of 8 to 10 milliliters. This clonotype was obtained from a man younger than 35 in good health. The chain joins TRBV7-9 to TRBJ2-1; D is possibly TRBD2 (5 bases). Sequencing input: blood. The CDR3 here is CASSLGGLENEQFF. CDR3 coding DNA: TGTGCCAGCAGCTTAGGAGGACTCGAAAATGAGCAGTTCTTC.